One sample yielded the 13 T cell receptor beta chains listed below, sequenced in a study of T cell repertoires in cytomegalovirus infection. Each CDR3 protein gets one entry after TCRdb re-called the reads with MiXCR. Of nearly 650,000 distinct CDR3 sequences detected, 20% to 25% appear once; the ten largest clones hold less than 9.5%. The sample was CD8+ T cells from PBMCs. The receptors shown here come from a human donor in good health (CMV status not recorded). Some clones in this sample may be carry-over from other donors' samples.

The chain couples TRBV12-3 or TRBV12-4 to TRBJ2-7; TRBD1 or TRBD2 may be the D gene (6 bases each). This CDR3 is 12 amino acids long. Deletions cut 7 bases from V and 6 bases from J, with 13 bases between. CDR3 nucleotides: TGTGCCAGCAATACAGGGAGGTTCGAGCAGTACTTC. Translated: CASNTGRFEQYF.

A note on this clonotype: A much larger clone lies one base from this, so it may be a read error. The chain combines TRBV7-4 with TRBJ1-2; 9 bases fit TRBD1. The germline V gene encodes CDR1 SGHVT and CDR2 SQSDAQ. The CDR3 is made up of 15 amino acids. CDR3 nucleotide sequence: TGTGTCAGCAGCCCAACGACGACAGGGGGCTATGGCTACACCTTC. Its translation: CVSSPTTTGGYGYTF.

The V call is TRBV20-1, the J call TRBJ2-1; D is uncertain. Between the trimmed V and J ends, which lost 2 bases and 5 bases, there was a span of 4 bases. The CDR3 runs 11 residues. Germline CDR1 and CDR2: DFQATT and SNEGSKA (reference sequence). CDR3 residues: CSARPNNEQFF. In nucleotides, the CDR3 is TGCAGTGCTAGACCAAACAATGAGCAGTTCTTC.

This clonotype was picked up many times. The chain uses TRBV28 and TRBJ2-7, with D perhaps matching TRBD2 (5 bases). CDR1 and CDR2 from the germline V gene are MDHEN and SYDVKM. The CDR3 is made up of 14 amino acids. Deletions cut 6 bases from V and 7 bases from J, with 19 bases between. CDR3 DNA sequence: TGTGCCAGCAGCCCCTCCCGAGGGCCCAGGGAGCAGTACGTC. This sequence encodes CASSPSRGPREQYV.

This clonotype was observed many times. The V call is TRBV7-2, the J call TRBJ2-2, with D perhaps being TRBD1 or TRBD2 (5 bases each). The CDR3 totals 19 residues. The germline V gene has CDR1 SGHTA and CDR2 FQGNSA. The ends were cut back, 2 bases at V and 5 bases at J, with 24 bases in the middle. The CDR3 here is CASSLNAVRARGDTGELFF. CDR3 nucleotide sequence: TGTGCCAGCAGCTTAAACGCCGTGAGGGCGCGAGGGGATACCGGGGAGCTGTTTTTT. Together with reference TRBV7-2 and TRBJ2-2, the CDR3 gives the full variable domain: GAGVSQSPSNKVTEKGKDVELRCDPISGHTALYWYRQSLGQGLEFLIYFQGNSAPDKSGLPSDRFSAERTGGSVSTLTIQRTQQEDSAVYLCASSLNAVRARGDTGELFFGEGSRLTVL.

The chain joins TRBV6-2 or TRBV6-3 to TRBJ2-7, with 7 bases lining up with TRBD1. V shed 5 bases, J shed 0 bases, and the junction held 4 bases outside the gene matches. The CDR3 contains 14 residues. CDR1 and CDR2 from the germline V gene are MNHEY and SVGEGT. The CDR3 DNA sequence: TGTGCCAGCAGTGTTCGGGACAGCTCCTACGAGCAGTACTTC. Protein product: CASSVRDSSYEQYF.

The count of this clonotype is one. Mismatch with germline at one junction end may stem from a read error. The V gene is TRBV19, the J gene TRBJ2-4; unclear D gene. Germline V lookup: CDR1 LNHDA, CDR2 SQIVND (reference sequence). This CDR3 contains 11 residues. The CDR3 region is CANSIGNIQYF. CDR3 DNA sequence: TGTGCCAATAGTATAGGAAACATTCAGTACTTC.

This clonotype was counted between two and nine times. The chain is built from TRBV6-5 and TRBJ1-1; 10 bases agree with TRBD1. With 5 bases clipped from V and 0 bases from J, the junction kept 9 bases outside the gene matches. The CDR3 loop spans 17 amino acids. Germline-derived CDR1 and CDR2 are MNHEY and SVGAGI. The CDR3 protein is CASSRLRQGALNTEAFF. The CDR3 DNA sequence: TGTGCCAGCAGTCGCCTACGACAGGGGGCATTGAACACTGAAGCTTTCTTT.

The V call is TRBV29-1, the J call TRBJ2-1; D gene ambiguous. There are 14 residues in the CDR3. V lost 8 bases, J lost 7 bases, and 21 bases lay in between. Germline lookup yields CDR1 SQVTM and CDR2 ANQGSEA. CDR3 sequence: CSIYNYSIGNEQFF. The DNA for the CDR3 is TGCAGCATATACAACTACTCTATAGGGAATGAGCAGTTCTTC.

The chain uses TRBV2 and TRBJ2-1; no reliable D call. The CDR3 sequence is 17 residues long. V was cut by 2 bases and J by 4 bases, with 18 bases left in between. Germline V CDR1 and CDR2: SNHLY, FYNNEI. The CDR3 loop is CASSESWQPSRYNEQFF. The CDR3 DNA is TGTGCCAGCAGTGAATCGTGGCAGCCCTCTAGGTACAATGAGCAGTTCTTC.

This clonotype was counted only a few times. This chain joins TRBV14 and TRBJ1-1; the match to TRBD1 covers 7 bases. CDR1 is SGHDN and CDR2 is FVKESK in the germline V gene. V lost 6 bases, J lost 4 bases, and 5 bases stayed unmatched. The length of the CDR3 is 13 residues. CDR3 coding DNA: TGTGCCAGCAGACTGGGGACAGTCACTGAAGCTTTCTTT. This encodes CASRLGTVTEAFF.

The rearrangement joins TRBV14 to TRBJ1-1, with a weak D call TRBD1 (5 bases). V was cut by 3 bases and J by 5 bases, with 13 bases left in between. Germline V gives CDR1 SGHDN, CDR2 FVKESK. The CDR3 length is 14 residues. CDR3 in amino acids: CASSHLDGGTEAFF. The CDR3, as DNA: TGTGCCAGCAGCCACCTCGATGGGGGGACTGAAGCTTTCTTT.

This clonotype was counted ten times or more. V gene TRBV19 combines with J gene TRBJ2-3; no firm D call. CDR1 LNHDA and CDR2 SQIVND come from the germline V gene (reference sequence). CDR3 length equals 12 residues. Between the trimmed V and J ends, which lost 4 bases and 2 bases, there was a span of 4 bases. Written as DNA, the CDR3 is TGTGCCAGTAGTAGACTCACAGATACGCAGTATTTT. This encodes CASSRLTDTQYF.